Each of the 28 T cell receptor beta chains below was sequenced from the same sample in a study of early T cells in non-severe SARS-CoV-2 infection. TCRdb passed the 5' RACE reads through MiXCR, listing each CDR3 protein once. The sample yields fewer than 90,000 distinct CDR3 sequences, roughly 13% seen once. Specimen: whole blood. Receptor source: an adult who was a healthcare worker with PCR-confirmed SARS-CoV-2 infection or an uninfected control (not recorded which).

This clonotype was counted many times. The rearrangement uses TRBV2 and TRBJ1-5; TRBD1 matches 7 bases. J gave up 11 bases and V 6 bases, and 7 bases lay outside the gene matches. The CDR3 sequence is 12 residues long. Germline V gene data show CDR1 as SNHLY and CDR2 as FYNNEI. The CDR3 spells CASRGQSGAQHF. The DNA of the CDR3 is TGTGCCAGCAGGGGACAGTCTGGGGCCCAGCATTTT. The whole variable domain, filled in from reference TRBV2 and TRBJ1-5, reads EPEVTQTPSHQVTQMGQEVILRCVPISNHLYFYWYRQILGQKVEFLVSFYNNEISEKSEIFDDQFSVERPDGSNFTLKIRSTKLEDSAMYFCASRGQSGAQHFGDGTRLSIL.

This clonotype was observed a handful of times. This rearrangement joins TRBV20-1 to TRBJ2-3; 7 bases line up with TRBD2. V dropped 5 bases and J dropped 2; count of bases not matched to a gene: 4. The CDR3 is 13 residues long. CDR1 DFQATT and CDR2 SNEGSKA come from the germline V gene (reference sequence). CDR3 sequence reads: CSALSGTTDTQYF. In DNA form, the CDR3 reads TGCAGTGCTTTGAGCGGGACCACAGATACGCAGTATTTT.

DNA for the CDR3: TGTGCCAGCAGTTCCATTTCGGGGTTTATTTACAATGAGCAGTTCTTC. This codes for CASSSISGFIYNEQFF. The V gene is TRBV28, the J gene TRBJ2-1; a weak D match, TRBD2 (5 bases). Germline CDR1 and CDR2: MDHEN and SYDVKM. Trimming removed 4 bases at V and 4 bases at J, with 17 bases between. The CDR3 loop spans 16 amino acids.

This clonotype was observed a handful of times. The V call is TRBV29-1, the J call TRBJ2-1, with a tentative D call TRBD1 (6 bases). The germline V and J ends were trimmed by 5 bases and 8 bases, with 10 bases remaining between them. CDR3 length: 11 amino acids. Looked up from germline, CDR1 is SQVTM and CDR2 is ANQGSEA. CDR3 sequence reads: CSVSGAYEQFF. CDR3 nucleotides: TGCAGCGTTTCAGGGGCTTATGAGCAGTTCTTC.

The CDR3 spells CASSYSGRVVNYEQYF. The CDR3, as DNA: TGTGCCAGCAGTTACTCGGGTAGGGTAGTAAACTACGAGCAGTACTTC. The chain employs TRBV6-5 and TRBJ2-7; D gene ambiguous. This CDR3 has 16 residues. The V gene's germline CDR1 is MNHEY and CDR2 SVGAGI. The V end was cut by 0 bases, the J end by 3 bases, with 15 bases between.

The genes are TRBV20-1 and TRBJ2-7; no firm D call. CDR1 is DFQATT, CDR2 SNEGSKA, per germline (reference sequence). V was pared by 3 bases and J by 2 bases, with 11 bases between. This CDR3 contains 13 residues. In nucleotides, the CDR3 is TGCAGTGCTAGGGGGATATTAGCCTACGAGCAGTACTTC. As protein: CSARGILAYEQYF.

The chain couples TRBV4-3 to TRBJ2-3; 7 bases fit TRBD1. V lost 5 bases and J lost 5; bases outside the gene matches: 10. The length of the CDR3 is 15 residues. Germline V gives CDR1 LGHNA, CDR2 YSLEER. CDR3 sequence: CASSAQPNRGDTQYF. The CDR3 DNA sequence: TGCGCCAGCAGCGCCCAACCCAACAGGGGAGATACGCAGTATTTT.

This chain links TRBV4-3 with TRBJ2-7, with D hard to call. Germline V CDR1 and CDR2: LGHNA, YSLEER. Trimming shortened V by 2 bases and J by 2 bases, and 13 bases separated the two germline ends. CDR3 length: 15 residues. DNA for the CDR3: TGCGCCAGCAGCCAATCACCATTTTCGACCTACGAGCAGTACTTC. Translation gives CASSQSPFSTYEQYF.

The J gene is TRBJ2-5, the V gene TRBV12-3 or TRBV12-4; D gene ambiguous. V was trimmed by 2 bases and J by 4 bases, leaving 2 bases between them. There are 11 residues in the CDR3. The CDR3 DNA is TGTGCCAGCAGTTTATCAGAGACCCAGTACTTC. As protein: CASSLSETQYF.

This clonotype was found a few times. The genes are TRBV9 and TRBJ1-1; no clear D gene. The CDR3 has 14 residues. Germline V CDR1 and CDR2: SGDLS, YYNGEE. Trimming removed 1 base at V and 0 bases at J, with 7 bases between. The CDR3 bases are TGTGCCAGCAGCGTAACAGACCTGAACACTGAAGCTTTCTTT. Protein product: CASSVTDLNTEAFF.

This rearrangement joins TRBV5-1 to TRBJ2-1, with D possibly matching TRBD1 (6 bases). V lost 4 bases, J lost 8 bases, and 19 bases lay in between. The length of the CDR3 is 15 residues. Germline values: CDR1 SGHRS, CDR2 YFSETQ. CDR3 coding DNA: TGCGCCAGCAGCAACCAGGGGACCACCTCCCATGAGCAGTTCTTC. It specifies CASSNQGTTSHEQFF.

This clonotype was seen many times. This sequence joins TRBV7-9 and TRBJ2-7; 8 bases agree with TRBD2. The CDR3 extends over 16 amino acids. J lost 4 bases, V lost 5 bases, and 13 bases had no gene match. Germline-derived CDR1 and CDR2 are SEHNR and FQNEAQ (reference sequence). The CDR3 protein is CASSPQVGGVKYEQYF. As DNA, the CDR3 is TGTGCCAGCAGCCCCCAGGTCGGGGGGGTTAAGTACGAGCAGTACTTC.

This clonotype was counted only a few times. The rearrangement joins TRBV18 to TRBJ2-3; D might be TRBD2 (7 bases). Germline V gene lookup returns CDR1 KGHSH and CDR2 LQKENI. The CDR3 sequence is 12 residues long. The CDR3 sequence: CAGGASTDTQYF. As DNA, the CDR3 is TGTGCAGGGGGGGCCAGCACAGATACGCAGTATTTT.

This clonotype was seen ten or more times. The chain recombines TRBV10-3 with TRBJ2-3; TRBD1 is a possible D gene (5 bases). The CDR3 sequence is 15 residues long. Germline lookup yields CDR1 ENHRY and CDR2 SYGVKD. Trimming stripped 1 base from V and 3 bases from J, with 11 bases between. Here the CDR3 reads CAISELGEGTDTQYF. CDR3 bases: TGTGCCATCAGTGAGTTAGGGGAAGGAACAGATACGCAGTATTTT.

The J gene is TRBJ1-2, the V gene TRBV28; D unresolved. V was clipped by 3 bases and J by 8 bases, with 16 bases between them. The CDR3 consists of 14 residues. Per the germline V gene, CDR1 is MDHEN and CDR2 is SYDVKM. In DNA, the CDR3 is TGTGCCAGCAGTTTGCCCAAGTTCCCTAGGGGCTACACCTTC. This translates into CASSLPKFPRGYTF.

This clonotype was picked up many times. The genes are TRBV20-1 and TRBJ2-2, with 9 bases fitting TRBD1. Germline lookup yields CDR1 DFQATT and CDR2 SNEGSKA (reference sequence). The CDR3 is 16 residues long. J gave up 3 bases and V 0 bases, and 5 bases lay outside the gene matches. The CDR3 protein is CSARDLGQGDTGELFF. The CDR3 DNA sequence: TGCAGTGCTAGAGATTTGGGACAGGGCGACACCGGGGAGCTGTTTTTT.

The table lists this clonotype with a few counts. This sequence joins TRBV6-5 and TRBJ2-5; D perhaps matches TRBD1 (6 bases). The germline V and J ends were trimmed by 0 bases and 13 bases, with 18 bases remaining between them. CDR3 length: 14 amino acids. Germline V gene lookup returns CDR1 MNHEY and CDR2 SVGAGI. The CDR3 bases are TGTGCCAGCAGTTACTCTGGCCAGGGACAACGCCGGTACTTC. Its protein product is CASSYSGQGQRRYF.

In its sample, this clonotype was seen a few times. The chain is built from TRBV6-2 or TRBV6-3 and TRBJ1-1; no clear D gene. V was shortened by 0 bases and J by 9 bases, with 8 bases between the two germline ends. The CDR3 is 12 residues long. Germline CDR1 MNHEY, CDR2 SVGEGT. CDR3 in DNA: TGTGCCAGCAGTTACTCGGAGGAGAAAGCTTTCTTT. It codes for CASSYSEEKAFF.

The gene calls are TRBV5-5 and TRBJ2-2, with D possibly TRBD2 on 7 matching bases. Looked up from germline, CDR1 is SGHKS and CDR2 is YYEKEE (reference sequence). Trimming cost V 1 base and J 6 bases, with 13 bases left between them. The CDR3 spans 15 residues. CDR3 nucleotide sequence: TGTGCCAGCAGCTTGAGCGGGACACCCTCCGGGGAGCTGTTTTTT. Translation: CASSLSGTPSGELFF. Full variable domain (outside the CDR3, taken from reference TRBV5-5 and TRBJ2-2): DAGVTQSPTHLIKTRGQQVTLRCSPISGHKSVSWYQQVLGQGPQFIFQYYEKEERGRGNFPDRFSARQFPNYSSELNVNALLLGDSALYLCASSLSGTPSGELFFGEGSRLTVL.

This clonotype came up a few times. J is TRBJ1-1 and V is TRBV29-1, with D hard to call. Deletions cut 4 bases from V and 2 bases from J, with 11 bases between. The CDR3 sequence is 13 residues long. The V gene's germline CDR1 is SQVTM and CDR2 ANQGSEA. For the CDR3, the DNA is TGCAGCGTTGCCGGCAGCATAAACACTGAAGCTTTCTTT. Translating gives CSVAGSINTEAFF.

This clonotype was picked up a small number of times. The rearrangement uses TRBV18 and TRBJ2-3; D gene uncertain. The V and J ends lost 8 bases and 0 bases respectively, with 9 bases between them. The CDR3 is made up of 13 amino acids. Germline V gene data show CDR1 as KGHSH and CDR2 as LQKENI. CDR3 amino acids: CASATLSTDTQYF. The CDR3 DNA is TGTGCCAGCGCGACACTTAGCACAGATACGCAGTATTTT.

This clonotype has a count of ten or more. The V gene is TRBV5-1, the J gene TRBJ2-1, with D perhaps matching TRBD2 (6 bases). Trimming cost V 3 bases and J 5 bases, with 9 bases left between them. The CDR3 runs to 13 residues. The germline V gene has CDR1 SGHRS and CDR2 YFSETQ. DNA of the CDR3: TGCGCCAGCAGCTCCATAGCGGACAATGAGCAGTTCTTC. This sequence encodes CASSSIADNEQFF. Together with reference TRBV5-1 and TRBJ2-1, the CDR3 gives the full variable domain: KAGVTQTPRYLIKTRGQQVTLSCSPISGHRSVSWYQQTPGQGLQFLFEYFSETQRNKGNFPGRFSGRQFSNSRSEMNVSTLELGDSALYLCASSSIADNEQFFGPGTRLTVL.

This clonotype was counted only a few times. The chain is built from TRBV10-3 and TRBJ2-3, with 9 nucleotides matching TRBD2. With V trimmed by 6 bases and J by 2 bases, 6 bases remained unmatched. This CDR3 is 15 amino acids long. Germline V gene sequence: CDR1 ENHRY, CDR2 SYGVKD. The CDR3 DNA reads as TGTGCCATCAGCAGAGCGGGGGGCCACACAGATACGCAGTATTTT. This translates into CAISRAGGHTDTQYF.

This clonotype came up a few times. The rearrangement links TRBV7-3 to TRBJ1-1; no reliable D call. Trimming took 0 bases from V and 2 from J, leaving 4 bases between them. This CDR3 has 13 amino acids. Germline CDR1 SGHTA, CDR2 FQGTGA. The CDR3 DNA is TGTGCCAGCAGCTTAACGACTAACACTGAAGCTTTCTTT. Translated, it gives CASSLTTNTEAFF.

This sequence joins TRBV5-1 and TRBJ2-3; a weak D match, TRBD2 (5 bases). The CDR3 is 14 residues long. Between the trimmed V and J ends, which lost 3 bases and 0 bases, there was a span of 8 bases. Germline V lookup: CDR1 SGHRS, CDR2 YFSETQ. CDR3 sequence (DNA): TGCGCCAGCAGCTGGGTAGCGAGCACAGATACGCAGTATTTT. Its translation: CASSWVASTDTQYF.

DNA for the CDR3: TGCAGTGCTAGAGGTGGGGGGCGGAGGTACGAGCAGTACTTC. Its translation: CSARGGGRRYEQYF. V and J are TRBV20-1 and TRBJ2-7; D assignment may be TRBD1 or TRBD2 (6 bases each). The CDR3 has 14 amino acids. The V end was cut by 1 base, the J end by 4 bases, with 14 bases between. Germline values: CDR1 DFQATT, CDR2 SNEGSKA (reference sequence).

The chain combines TRBV6-2 or TRBV6-3 with TRBJ2-3; the match to TRBD1 covers 8 bases. The ends lost 10 bases at V and 3 bases at J; junction bases unmatched: 3. CDR1 MNHEY and CDR2 SVGEGT come from the germline V gene. CDR3 length: 12 residues. The CDR3 loop is CATRTGTDTQYF. The DNA of the CDR3 is TGTGCCACCCGGACAGGGACAGATACGCAGTATTTT.

The chain carries TRBV6-5 and TRBJ1-2, with TRBD1 matching over 7 bases. Germline V lookup: CDR1 MNHEY, CDR2 SVGAGI. V shed 6 bases and J 4 bases; nucleotides not matched to a gene: 14. This CDR3 region has 16 residues. For the CDR3, the DNA is TGTGCCAGCAGCCCAAGTGGCCCAGGACAGGTCTATGGCTACACCTTC. Its protein product is CASSPSGPGQVYGYTF.